This T cell receptor beta chain was identified during a study of shared clonotypes between healthy human individuals. Overall study findings and caveats: Among donors, clonotype sharing was expected to be affected by sequencing depth. Clonotypes shared by all four sorted-subset donors had higher generation probabilities than non-shared clonotypes.

Produced via immunoSEQ multiplex PCR; TCRdb's table is partial and in-frame only. The profile shows 1.5 million to 1.9 million clones, around 98% of them singletons. V shed 0 bases and J shed 2 bases, with 9 bases lying between them. Germline CDR1 and CDR2: GTSNPN and SVGIG (reference sequence). CDR3 length equals 14 residues. About this clone itself: Antigen unknown.

The material sequenced was naive CD4+ T cells sorted from blood. Subset specified: CD45RA+ positively selected. The V call is TRBV30, the J call TRBJ2-3, with unresolved D. This receptor was obtained from a man younger than 40 in good health. The CDR3 DNA reads TGTGCCTGGAGTGTAGCTAGGATCACAGATACGCAGTATTTT. Translating it yields CAWSVARITDTQYF.